Below, 18 T cell receptor beta chains from the same sample are listed, as sequenced in a study of cytomegalovirus exposure and HLA in healthy donors. The PCR employed 60 Vbeta primers together with 13 Jbeta primers. Data came from immunoSEQ multiplex PCR; TCRdb stores just in-frame clones and leaves some out. The sample consists of 150,000 or so clones, 80% of them appearing once. Sequenced material: PBMCs. Receptor source: a man younger than 45 in good health and CMV-seropositive.

A word on this clone: The limits of the CDR3 on the DNA are not certain, so only TCRdb's listed CDR3 is given. The chain joins TRBV6-1 to TRBJ2-3; the D call TRBD2 from the table was never checked on the DNA. Per the germline V gene, CDR1 is MNHNS and CDR2 is SASEGT. The CDR3 contains 14 residues when both ends are counted. This CDR3 reads CASILDYATDTQYF.

The chain joins TRBV7-6 to TRBJ2-5; no reliable D call. The CDR3 totals 13 residues. Germline V gene lookup returns CDR1 SGHVS and CDR2 FNYEAQ. V lost 0 bases and J 2 bases, leaving 4 bases between the germline ends. CDR3 region: CASSLALQETQYF. CDR3 DNA sequence: TGTGCCAGCAGCTTAGCACTACAAGAGACCCAGTACTTC.

This clone was found once. This rearrangement joins TRBV4-2 to TRBJ2-7; possible D gene TRBD2, 5 bases. The V end was cut by 1 base, the J end by 6 bases, with 19 bases between. The CDR3 sequence is 16 residues long. Germline values: CDR1 LGHNA, CDR2 YNFKEQ. The CDR3 region has the DNA TGTGCCAGCAGCCAAGGTGGTTACGCTAGCATCTCCGAGCAGTACTTC. Protein product: CASSQGGYASISEQYF.

The V call is TRBV27, the J call TRBJ2-2; D is unclear. V lost 3 bases to trimming and J lost 0 bases, with 8 bases between them. The V gene's germline CDR1 is MNHEY and CDR2 SMNVEV (reference sequence). The CDR3 has 15 amino acids. The CDR3 here is CASSLVGANTGELFF. The CDR3 region has the DNA TGTGCCAGCAGTTTGGTGGGCGCGAACACCGGGGAGCTGTTTTTT.

The CDR3 DNA follows: TGTGCCAGCAGTTTCTCAACAGGGGGCGGTTTTGATACGCAGTATTTT. It is translated as CASSFSTGGGFDTQYF. J is TRBJ2-3 and V is TRBV28; 9 bases map to TRBD1. Germline CDR1 and CDR2: MDHEN and SYDVKM. The CDR3 is 16 residues long. The trim removed 3 bases at V and 6 bases at J, leaving 10 bases unmatched.

The V gene is TRBV19, the J gene TRBJ2-7; 13 nucleotides match TRBD2. V lost 4 bases to trimming and J lost 3 bases; unmatched junction nucleotides: 6. The germline V gene encodes CDR1 LNHDA and CDR2 SQIVND (reference sequence). The CDR3 totals 16 residues. The chain's CDR3 is CASSTPGTSGDYEQYF. Here the CDR3 DNA reads TGTGCCAGTAGTACACCCGGGACTAGCGGGGACTACGAGCAGTACTTC.

V gene TRBV27 combines with J gene TRBJ1-2, with 7 positions matching TRBD1. CDR1 is MNHEY, CDR2 SMNVEV, per germline (reference sequence). The CDR3 contains 15 residues. Unmatched junction bases numbered 13, after V lost 5 bases and J lost 7 bases. CDR3 region: CASSLQGQSTCGYTF. CDR3 DNA sequence: TGTGCCAGCAGTCTGCAGGGACAGTCTACTTGTGGCTACACCTTC.

V and J are TRBV2 and TRBJ2-2; TRBD2 matches at 7 bases. The CDR3 runs to 15 residues. J was trimmed by 4 bases and V by 3 bases; bases with no gene match: 5. Germline-derived CDR1 and CDR2 are SNHLY and FYNNEI. The CDR3 loop reads CASSDFGGGTGELFF. In DNA, the CDR3 is TGTGCCAGCAGTGATTTTGGGGGGGGCACCGGGGAGCTGTTTTTT.

Remarks on this clone: A junction end diverges from the germline sequence, so it may reflect a read error. DNA for the CDR3: TGTGCCAGCACCTTACAACACGGGACAGCTGGAAACACCATATATTTT. As protein: CASTLQHGTAGNTIYF. This chain uses TRBV7-8 with TRBJ1-3, with 7 bases lining up with TRBD1. The CDR3 covers 16 residues. Germline CDR1 SGHVS, CDR2 FQNEAQ.

The V and J genes are TRBV4-2 and TRBJ2-5; 7 nucleotides match TRBD1. The DNA matches TRBJ2-7 better at its end, which makes the J call doubtful. The CDR3 length is 15 residues. Germline assignment: CDR1 LGHNA and CDR2 YNFKEQ. The CDR3 reads CASSQTRTGSYEQYF. In nucleotides, the CDR3 is TGTGCCAGCAGCCAGACTCGGACAGGCTCCTACGAGCAGTACTTC.

The V gene is TRBV11-2, the J gene TRBJ2-1, with 10 bases aligning to TRBD2. Germline V CDR1 and CDR2: SGHAT, FQNNGV. This CDR3 comprises 14 residues. After removal of 5 bases from V and 9 bases from J, the junction contained 7 bases not matched to a gene. CDR3 DNA sequence: TGTGCCAGCAGCCCAGGACTAGCGGAGGGTGAGCAGTTCTTC. This translates into CASSPGLAEGEQFF.

The rearrangement uses TRBV7-9 and TRBJ1-2; 7 bases agree with TRBD1. CDR1 is SEHNR and CDR2 is FQNEAQ in the germline V gene (reference sequence). The CDR3 contains 16 residues. After removal of 5 bases from V and 5 bases from J, the junction contained 14 bases not matched to a gene. This CDR3 is CASSPSDRALSYGYTF. CDR3 DNA sequence: TGTGCCAGCAGCCCATCAGACAGGGCTCTTAGTTATGGCTACACCTTC.

The V and J genes are TRBV5-1 and TRBJ1-1; a weak D match, TRBD1 (5 bases). Per germline, CDR1 SGHRS and CDR2 YFSETQ. This CDR3 is 13 amino acids long. With 2 bases removed from V and 8 bases from J, the gap between germline ends came to 13 bases. For the CDR3, the DNA is TGCGCCAGCAGCTTAGCCCTGGCAGGGGAAGCTTTCTTT. Residues: CASSLALAGEAFF.

This clone appeared once. The V gene is TRBV9, the J gene TRBJ2-7, with TRBD2 matching 9 bases. Looked up from germline, CDR1 is SGDLS and CDR2 is YYNGEE. The CDR3 covers 15 residues. Germline trimming cut 0 bases from V and 0 bases from J; bases unmatched to any gene: 1. The CDR3 DNA follows: TGTGCCAGCAGCGTAGGACTAGCGGACTCCTACGAGCAGTACTTC. Translating gives CASSVGLADSYEQYF. The full variable domain, completed using reference TRBV9 and TRBJ2-7, is DSGVTQTPKHLITATGQRVTLRCSPRSGDLSVYWYQQSLDQGLQFLIQYYNGEERAKGNILERFSAQQFPDLHSELNLSSLELGDSALYFCASSVGLADSYEQYFGPGTRLTVT.

The CDR3 nucleotides are TGCGCCAGCAGGCCAAGGGGGACTAGCGGGGAATCGAGCTCCTACAATGAGCAGTTCTTC. This encodes CASRPRGTSGESSSYNEQFF. The chain couples TRBV4-1 to TRBJ2-1; TRBD2 matches 13 bases. There are 20 residues in the CDR3. The J segment lost 0 bases and the V segment lost 6 bases, leaving 14 bases of the junction unmatched. The germline V gene encodes CDR1 MGHRA and CDR2 YSYEKL.

The rearrangement links TRBV2 to TRBJ1-1; D remains unclear. The germline V and J ends were trimmed by 6 bases and 3 bases, with 20 bases remaining between them. The CDR3 runs to 16 residues. CDR1 is SNHLY and CDR2 is FYNNEI in the germline V gene. CDR3 nucleotide sequence: TGTGCCAGCAGGGCCACACACAACGCCTGTCACACTGAAGCTTTCTTT. Amino acids: CASRATHNACHTEAFF.

The chain has TRBV6-1 and TRBJ2-3; TRBD1 matches at 7 bases. CDR3 size: 14 residues. Germline lookup yields CDR1 MNHNS and CDR2 SASEGT. Trimming at V came to 6 bases and at J to 4 bases, leaving 7 bases not matched to a gene. CDR3 coding DNA: TGTGCCAGCAGGACAGGGATGGTGGCAGATACGCAGTATTTT. Translated: CASRTGMVADTQYF.

This clone showed up just once. This sequence joins TRBV6-1 and TRBJ1-5; TRBD1 aligns across 9 bases. After removal of 5 bases from V and 5 bases from J, the junction contained 4 bases not matched to a gene. The CDR3 is 14 residues long. Germline V CDR1 and CDR2: MNHNS, SASEGT. In DNA form, the CDR3 reads TGTGCCAGCAGTTGTGACAGGGGGGATCAGCCCCAGCATTTT. This codes for CASSCDRGDQPQHF.